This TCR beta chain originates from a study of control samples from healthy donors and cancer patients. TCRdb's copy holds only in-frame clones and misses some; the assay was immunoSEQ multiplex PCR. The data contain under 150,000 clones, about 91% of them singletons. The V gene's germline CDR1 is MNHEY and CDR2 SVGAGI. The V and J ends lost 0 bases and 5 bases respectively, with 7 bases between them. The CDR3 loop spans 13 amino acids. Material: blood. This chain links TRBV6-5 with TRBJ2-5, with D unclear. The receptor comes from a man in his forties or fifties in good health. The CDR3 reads CASSYSARETQYF. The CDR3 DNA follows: TGTGCCAGCAGTTACTCAGCGAGGGAGACCCAGTACTTC.